This note documents a single T cell receptor beta chain sequence. No antigen is known for it. This record belongs to a study of T cell responses to AZD1222 COVID-19 vaccine. Study-wide results and limits: At study baseline, merely six AZD1222 recipients were seropositive.

V shed 7 bases and J 8 bases; nucleotides not matched to a gene: 4. This CDR3 is 13 amino acids long. Germline V gene data show CDR1 as SNHLY and CDR2 as FYNNEI. Some clones are missing from TCRdb's copy, which holds only in-frame ones; the method was immunoSEQ multiplex PCR. The sample includes 110,000 to 150,000 clones, about 91% of them seen just once. Sequenced here: peripheral blood, sampled on day 0 of AZD1222 vaccination. The chain recombines TRBV2 with TRBJ2-2; 10 bases match TRBD1. This clonotype was obtained from an adult in good health. The CDR3: CASNDRGPGELFF. CDR3 nucleotide sequence: TGTGCCAGCAATGACAGGGGGCCGGGGGAGCTGTTTTTT.